This T cell receptor beta chain was identified in a study of OX40 agonist ivuxolimab in advanced cancers. Study in general: Antecedent anti-PD-1, anti-PD-L1 or anti-CTLA-4 therapy was permissible, with under 50% having received some. Study-wide results and caveats: Low normalized T-cell clonal expansion was additionally recorded for some nonresponders. Compared with others, partial responders at 0.1-3.0 mg/kg displayed clonal expansion among the lowest.

With regard to this clone: Antigen: not known.

This table comes from immunoSEQ multiplex PCR, and its TCRdb copy is limited to in-frame clones, with some not included. The table records 40,000 to 60,000 clones, about 88% of them present only once. This CDR3 region has 16 residues. The J segment lost 0 bases and the V segment lost 6 bases, leaving 7 bases of the junction unmatched. In germline, CDR1 is MDHEN, CDR2 SYDVKM. This sequence originates from an adult with an advanced solid tumor such as melanoma, head and neck, liver or kidney cancer. The sample in question was CD4+ or CD8+ T cells sorted from blood, obtained in a trial of the OX40 agonist ivuxolimab. The chain links TRBV28 to TRBJ2-1, with 8 bases identical to TRBD2. CDR3 residues: CASSFRSGSSYNEQFF. CDR3 DNA sequence: TGTGCCAGCAGCTTTCGCAGCGGGAGCTCCTACAATGAGCAGTTCTTC.